Below, 25 T cell receptor beta chains from the same sample are listed, as sequenced in a study of graft-versus-host responses after intestinal transplantation. Data came from immunoSEQ multiplex PCR; TCRdb stores just in-frame clones and leaves some out. This table has roughly 28,000 clones, approximately 90% appearing once. The source was PBMCs, collected about 15 months after intestinal transplantation. These receptor sequences come from a human patient who received an intestinal transplant, so some T cells may come from the graft donor.

The rearrangement uses TRBV18 and TRBJ2-5; tentatively, D is TRBD2 (6 bases). Germline V gene data show CDR1 as KGHSH and CDR2 as LQKENI. CDR3 length: 12 amino acids. V was trimmed by 2 bases and J by 5 bases, leaving 6 bases between them. The CDR3: CASSPGGETQYF. In DNA, the CDR3 is TGTGCCAGCTCACCAGGGGGGGAGACCCAGTACTTC.

The genes are TRBV6-5 and TRBJ1-4; 9 nucleotides align to TRBD1. This CDR3 contains 15 residues. Trimming at V came to 6 bases and at J to 4 bases, leaving 6 bases not matched to a gene. Germline V gene lookup returns CDR1 MNHEY and CDR2 SVGAGI. CDR3 region: CASSRSTGGNEKLFF. The CDR3 coding sequence is TGTGCCAGCAGCCGCTCGACAGGGGGTAATGAAAAACTGTTTTTT.

The chain has TRBV30 and TRBJ1-3; D might be TRBD1 (5 bases). The CDR3 spans 15 residues. Trimming stripped 5 bases from V and 0 bases from J, with 14 bases between. Germline V lookup: CDR1 GTSNPN, CDR2 SVGIG (reference sequence). Here the CDR3 reads CAWGRDSLSGNTIYF. CDR3 bases: TGTGCCTGGGGACGCGACAGTCTCTCTGGAAACACCATATATTTT.

The rearrangement uses TRBV6-1 and TRBJ1-4, with unresolved D. The CDR3 runs 13 residues. V gave up 6 bases and J gave up 0 bases, with 5 bases separating them. In germline, CDR1 is MNHNS, CDR2 SASEGT. The CDR3 here is CASRRSTNEKLFF. CDR3 DNA sequence: TGTGCCAGCAGAAGGTCAACTAATGAAAAACTGTTTTTT.

J is TRBJ2-5 and V is TRBV5-4, with TRBD2 identical over 11 bases. The CDR3 contains 14 residues. Germline V gene data show CDR1 as SGHNT and CDR2 as YYREEE (reference sequence). The V segment lost 5 bases and the J segment 11 bases; nucleotides outside the gene matches: 11. The CDR3 sequence: CASRPGLAVLEQYF. In nucleotides, the CDR3 is TGTGCCAGCAGACCGGGACTAGCGGTTCTTGAGCAGTACTTC.

V and J are TRBV6-5 and TRBJ2-7; D uncertain. This CDR3 has 15 amino acids. CDR1 is MNHEY and CDR2 is SVGAGI in the germline V gene. V dropped 0 bases and J dropped 7 bases, with 16 bases sitting between them. The CDR3 sequence is CASSYSIGAVFEQYF. The CDR3, as DNA: TGTGCCAGCAGTTACTCGATCGGAGCCGTTTTTGAGCAGTACTTC.

The rearrangement links TRBV15 to TRBJ1-5; D is unresolved. Trimming pared 3 bases from V and 0 bases from J, leaving 9 bases between. Germline V lookup: CDR1 LNHNV, CDR2 YYDKDF (reference sequence). CDR3 length equals 15 residues. The CDR3 region has the DNA TGTGCCACCAGCAGGCAGTACGATAGCAATCAGCCCCAGCATTTT. Its translation is CATSRQYDSNQPQHF.

This chain uses TRBV11-2 with TRBJ2-2; D not certain. V dropped 4 bases and J dropped 0 bases, with 3 bases sitting between them. Germline CDR1 is SGHAT and CDR2 is FQNNGV. The CDR3 is 13 residues long. CDR3 protein: CASSYTNTGELFF. The CDR3 coding sequence is TGTGCCAGCAGCTACACGAACACCGGGGAGCTGTTTTTT.

This CDR3 is CASSPSHGTSNEKLFF. In DNA, the CDR3 is TGTGCCAGCAGCCCATCTCACGGGACATCTAATGAAAAACTGTTTTTT. The genes are TRBV11-3 and TRBJ1-4, with D possibly matching TRBD1 (6 bases). The CDR3 sequence is 16 residues long. Trimming cost V 5 bases and J 3 bases, with 16 bases left between them. Germline lookup yields CDR1 SGHNT and CDR2 YENEEA.

In this sample, this clone turned up once. The J gene is TRBJ1-5, the V gene TRBV25-1; D is perhaps TRBD1 (5 bases). The CDR3 runs 15 residues. CDR1 and CDR2 from the germline V gene are MGHDK and SYGVNS. V shed 1 base and J shed 3 bases, with 10 bases lying between them. Here the CDR3 reads CASSESSGNNQPQHF. The CDR3 nucleotides read TGTGCCAGCAGTGAATCCTCAGGGAACAATCAGCCCCAGCATTTT.

The CDR3 sequence: CASSVTPGGPHTQYF. In DNA form, the CDR3 reads TGTGCCAGCAGCGTTACTCCCGGGGGGCCACATACGCAGTATTTT. The chain joins TRBV9 to TRBJ2-3; D might be TRBD2 (7 bases). V was trimmed by 2 bases and J by 7 bases, leaving 17 bases between them. This CDR3 region has 15 residues. Germline-derived CDR1 and CDR2 are SGDLS and YYNGEE. The full variable domain, completed using reference TRBV9 and TRBJ2-3, is DSGVTQTPKHLITATGQRVTLRCSPRSGDLSVYWYQQSLDQGLQFLIQYYNGEERAKGNILERFSAQQFPDLHSELNLSSLELGDSALYFCASSVTPGGPHTQYFGPGTRLTVL.

V gene TRBV11-2 combines with J gene TRBJ2-5, with D possibly being TRBD1 (5 bases). Looked up from germline, CDR1 is SGHAT and CDR2 is FQNNGV. The CDR3 is made up of 16 amino acids. V lost 2 bases to trimming and J lost 5 bases, with 18 bases between them. The CDR3: CASSLTIDSEVETQYF. DNA for the CDR3: TGTGCCAGCAGCTTAACTATTGACAGTGAAGTGGAGACCCAGTACTTC.

The V call is TRBV15, the J call TRBJ1-1; D not certain. CDR1 is LNHNV, CDR2 YYDKDF, per germline (reference sequence). The CDR3 spans 15 residues. With 0 bases removed from V and 4 bases from J, the gap between germline ends came to 12 bases. The chain's CDR3 is CATSRDRGKGTEAFF. CDR3 DNA: TGTGCCACCAGCAGAGATCGGGGAAAGGGCACTGAAGCTTTCTTT.

This clone was seen a single time. This chain connects TRBV28 to TRBJ1-2, with D possibly matching TRBD1 (6 bases). This CDR3 region has 12 residues. CDR1 is MDHEN and CDR2 is SYDVKM in the germline V gene. In DNA, the CDR3 is TGTGCAGCTAATACAGGGTTGGAAGGCTACACCTTC. Translating gives CAANTGLEGYTF.

The rearrangement links TRBV2 to TRBJ2-1; D may be TRBD2 (5 bases). CDR3 length: 15 amino acids. Trimming pared 5 bases from V and 0 bases from J, leaving 11 bases between. Germline loops: CDR1 SNHLY, CDR2 FYNNEI. The CDR3: CASSFQRSSYNEQFF. CDR3 coding DNA: TGTGCCAGCAGTTTTCAGCGGTCCTCCTACAATGAGCAGTTCTTC. The variable domain in full, with the rest retrieved from reference TRBV2 and TRBJ2-1, is EPEVTQTPSHQVTQMGQEVILRCVPISNHLYFYWYRQILGQKVEFLVSFYNNEISEKSEIFDDQFSVERPDGSNFTLKIRSTKLEDSAMYFCASSFQRSSYNEQFFGPGTRLTVL.

The chain employs TRBV7-9 and TRBJ2-2; no clear D gene. Germline CDR1 and CDR2: SEHNR and FQNEAQ (reference sequence). The CDR3 runs 12 residues. Trimming took 3 bases from V and 6 from J, leaving 5 bases between them. The CDR3 here is CASSFQAGELFF. The CDR3 region has the DNA TGTGCCAGCAGCTTTCAGGCCGGGGAGCTGTTTTTT.

The V call is TRBV6-5, the J call TRBJ1-5; D perhaps matches TRBD1 (5 bases). With 6 bases removed from V and 0 bases from J, the gap between germline ends came to 12 bases. CDR1 and CDR2 from the germline V gene are MNHEY and SVGAGI. This CDR3 region has 15 residues. The CDR3 DNA reads as TGTGCCAGCAGCCGGAGGGGAGGTAGCAATCAGCCCCAGCATTTT. Its translation: CASSRRGGSNQPQHF.

The V call is TRBV7-9, the J call TRBJ2-7, with TRBD1 identical over 7 bases. V shed 5 bases, J shed 4 bases, and the junction held 8 bases outside the gene matches. The CDR3 spans 14 residues. Germline assignment: CDR1 SEHNR and CDR2 FQNEAQ (reference sequence). CDR3 in amino acids: CASSHVGTDYEQYF. The CDR3, as DNA: TGTGCCAGCAGCCACGTAGGGACAGATTACGAGCAGTACTTC.

The V gene is TRBV19, the J gene TRBJ2-1; D remains unclear. Trimming cost V 1 base and J 6 bases, with 13 bases left between them. There are 15 residues in the CDR3. Germline V lookup: CDR1 LNHDA, CDR2 SQIVND (reference sequence). The CDR3 protein is CASSIGPTRFNEQFF. The CDR3 nucleotides are TGTGCCAGTAGTATAGGGCCGACAAGGTTCAATGAGCAGTTCTTC.

This rearrangement joins TRBV7-9 to TRBJ2-3, with 11 bases identical to TRBD1. This CDR3 has 16 residues. Germline-derived CDR1 and CDR2 are SEHNR and FQNEAQ (reference sequence). Losses at the gene ends were 1 base for V and 4 bases for J; bases not matched to a gene: 4. The CDR3 reads CASSLGGQGAADTQYF. The DNA for the CDR3 is TGTGCCAGCAGCTTAGGAGGACAGGGGGCGGCAGATACGCAGTATTTT.

This chain links TRBV4-1 with TRBJ1-1; the D is unclear. CDR3 size: 19 residues. Germline CDR1 reads MGHRA; CDR2 reads YSYEKL. V dropped 2 bases and J dropped 3 bases, with 25 bases sitting between them. The DNA for the CDR3 is TGCGCCAGCAGCCAAAGAAAGCGGGCTCGCGGCTTATTAGACACTGAAGCTTTCTTT. It translates to CASSQRKRARGLLDTEAFF.

The CDR3 nucleotides read TGTGCCAGCAGTTCTGGGGGGGAAGATACGCAGTATTTT. Amino acid sequence: CASSSGGEDTQYF. V and J are TRBV28 and TRBJ2-3; TRBD2 matches 7 bases. With 4 bases clipped from V and 5 bases from J, the junction kept 3 bases outside the gene matches. From germline, CDR1 is MDHEN and CDR2 SYDVKM. There are 13 residues in the CDR3.

The rearrangement joins TRBV2 to TRBJ1-5; tentatively, D is TRBD1 (6 bases). The V end was cut by 6 bases, the J end by 0 bases, with 18 bases between. The germline CDR1 and CDR2 sequences are SNHLY and FYNNEI. The CDR3 runs to 17 residues. Written as DNA, the CDR3 is TGTGCCAGCAGCTCTCACGGGGGCAGCCATAGCAATCAGCCCCAGCATTTT. Translated: CASSSHGGSHSNQPQHF.

CDR3 bases: TGCGCCAGCAGCGACAGGGGGGACTATGGCTACACCTTC. This codes for CASSDRGDYGYTF. V usage is TRBV10-2 and J usage is TRBJ1-2, with 9 positions matching TRBD1. Germline V gene sequence: CDR1 WSHSY, CDR2 SAAADI. V was clipped by 6 bases and J by 3 bases; unmatched bases: 2. The CDR3 has 13 amino acids.

The chain links TRBV5-5 to TRBJ1-1; D perhaps matches TRBD1 (5 bases). Deletions cut 0 bases from V and 7 bases from J, with 10 bases between. Germline values: CDR1 SGHKS, CDR2 YYEKEE (reference sequence). This CDR3 contains 13 residues. The CDR3 DNA reads as TGTGCCAGCAGCTTGGTAACAGGTGGTGAAGCTTTCTTT. Encoded protein: CASSLVTGGEAFF.